Given below is one TCR beta chain in context. The antigen is not known. These data originate in a study of shared clonotypes between healthy human individuals. Study-level results: Few donors restricted represented genetic and exposure-history diversity. About 5% of naive CD4 clonotypes were common to a handful of donors.

From germline, CDR1 is MNHEY and CDR2 SVGAGI. V gave up 2 bases and J gave up 0 bases, with 13 bases separating them. This CDR3 is built from 16 residues. The protocol was immunoSEQ multiplex PCR, while the TCRdb copy is restricted to in-frame clones and leaves out a portion. This sample has 2 million to 2.5 million clones, with 92% found just once. The receptor was derived from a man aged 18 to 29 in good health. Some clones in this sample may be carry-over from other donors' samples. V and J are TRBV6-5 and TRBJ1-1; a weak D match, TRBD1 (5 bases). The sample taken for sequencing was naive CD4+ T cells from PBMCs. The subset denotes: CD45RA+ positively selected. CDR3: CASSYLLTVMNTEAFF. DNA for the CDR3: TGTGCCAGCAGTTACCTACTGACAGTCATGAACACTGAAGCTTTCTTT.